This T cell receptor beta chain derives from a study of identical twins (dated by TCRdb to 2016 to 2017). General notes on the study: To test whether fetal clonotypes persist, the study used deep sequencing on TCR alpha and beta repertoires from monozygotic twins, unrelated adults of various ages, and cord blood. Replicate twin experiments were performed at different times using different library preparation protocols to rule out contamination.

The paper's findings and limits, for the study overall: Invariant T cells such as MAIT and iNKT could partly confound zero-insertion analyses, though diverse VJ usage argued against this for most clonotypes. In monozygotic twins, recombination models systematically underestimated out-of-frame TCR alpha sharing, but the models matched the sharing seen between unrelated individuals. Because the same donors could not be followed over many years, the conclusions depended on cross-sectional statistical analysis. Compared with coincidental sharing between unrelated individuals, an excess of low generation-probability sequences was observed among out-of-frame TCR alpha sequences shared between twins. Fewer insertions were carried by abundant cord blood beta clonotypes, a similar but weaker trend appeared in young adult naive repertoires, and no such trend appeared in memory repertoires. In beta out-of-frame sequences, excess twin sharing was weaker, because having fewer shared sequences lowered the signal-to-noise ratio.

Only healthy Caucasian donors were included. Three pairs of female monozygotic twins, all aged about 18 to 29 years, made up the twin cohort. Miltenyi CD45RO+ enrichment and human naive T-cell isolation kits were used to isolate memory (CD45RO+) and naive T cells from PBMC. This clonotype was picked up many times. No antigen is known for it. Base-call qualities are not available, and no considerably larger clone is one nucleotide away. Including the terminal cysteine and phenylalanine, the CDR3 comprises 14 residues. Solely the CDR3 DNA is kept, with 42 bases framed from the first base. V is trimmed back by 5 bases and J by 2 bases, and the junction contains 5 bases that no gene match accounts for. Library construction relied on 5' RACE. Instrument on record: Illumina HiSeq 2000. A universal primer binding site was introduced by template switching, and a unique molecular identifier was present in the final cDNA, enabling accurate counting of TCR cDNA molecules. Specific primers in the conserved constant-segment region were used to synthesize first-strand cDNA for the TCR alpha and beta chains. To control for contamination, every cDNA library was double barcoded, receiving both a SMART-Mk sample barcode and Illumina barcodes. TruSeq adapter sequences along with Illumina sample barcodes were introduced in two successive PCR steps. The Illumina HiSeq platform was used with custom primers to sequence TCR alpha and beta cDNA libraries. Processing in the source paper ran as follows. MiGEC was used to process raw reads and extract unique molecular identifiers, and MiXCR was used to find CDR3 positions. For each individual, recombination models were inferred using an EM algorithm with the repgenHMM and IGoR tools. The tcR package in R was used for shared clonotype analysis, with sharing normalized by the product of cloneset sizes. To study raw recombination free of thymic and clonal selection effects, out-of-frame nonproductive sequences were analyzed. TCRdb reanalyzed the raw reads on its own, using fastp at Q25 for trimming and MiXCR for clone calling, and kept in-frame beta chains. Rows are combined by CDR3 protein, so each entry shows the most common genes and DNA. The V and J calls, along with clone size, are taken from TCRdb and not from the paper's own processing. The sample has about 240,000 distinct CDR3 sequences on record, approximately 12% of them singletons. The biggest ten clones account for approximately 4% of the sample.

A further study also used this sample, focusing on yellow fever vaccine responses in identical twins. As that second study puts it: The authors reported that the T cell response to vaccination in identical twins appeared partly convergent and partly personalized. In identical twins, the study followed T cell clones that responded to the vaccine with precision.

The sequence joins TRBV12-3 or TRBV12-4 to TRBJ2-7; 8 junctional bases match TRBD1. This receptor was obtained from a woman aged 18-30 years in good health. Sequenced sample: memory (CD45RO+) T cells sorted from blood. What the cell subset or site label conveys for this sample: CD45RO+ enriched T cells. The bases are TGTGCCAGCAGTCTCCGGGACAGGACCTACGAGCAGTACTTC. This gives the protein CASSLRDRTYEQYF.